This TCR beta chain was identified during a study of cytomegalovirus exposure and HLA in healthy donors. The primer mix had 60 Vbeta and 13 Jbeta primers. Libraries were prepared by immunoSEQ multiplex PCR; TCRdb keeps only in-frame clonotypes and omits some of them. Among roughly 240,000 clones, roughly 78% were seen once, and the ten largest hold approximately 0.47%. Per the germline V gene, CDR1 is LNHDA and CDR2 is SQIVND (reference sequence). CDR3 length: 15 residues. The V end lost 3 bases, the J end lost 7 bases, and 13 bases lay between the germline ends. The material sequenced was PBMCs. The receptor was isolated from a boy aged 5-17 years in good health and CMV-seronegative. This rearrangement joins TRBV19 to TRBJ1-6; possible D gene TRBD1, 5 bases. CDR3 loop: CASSMYRWNNSPLHF. The CDR3 nucleotides are TGTGCCAGTAGTATGTACAGGTGGAACAATTCACCCCTCCACTTT.